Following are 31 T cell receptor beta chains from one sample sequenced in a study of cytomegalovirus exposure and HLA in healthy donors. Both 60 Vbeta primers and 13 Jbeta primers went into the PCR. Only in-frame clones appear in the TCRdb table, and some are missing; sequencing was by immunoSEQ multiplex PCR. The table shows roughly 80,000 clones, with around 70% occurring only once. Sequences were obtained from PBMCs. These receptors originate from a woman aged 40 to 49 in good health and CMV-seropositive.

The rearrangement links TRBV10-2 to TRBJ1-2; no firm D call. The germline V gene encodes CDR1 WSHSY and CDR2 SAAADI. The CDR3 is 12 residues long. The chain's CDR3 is CGSRGKHYGYTF. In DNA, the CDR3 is TGCGGTTCACGAGGGAAGCACTATGGCTACACCTTC.

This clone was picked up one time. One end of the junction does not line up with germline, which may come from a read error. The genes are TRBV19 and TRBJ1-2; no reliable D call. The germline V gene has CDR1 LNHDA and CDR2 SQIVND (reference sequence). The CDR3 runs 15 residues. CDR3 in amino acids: CASSLDRETNYGYTF. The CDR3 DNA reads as TGTGCCAGTAGTCTAGACCGAGAAACTAACTATGGCTACACCTTC.

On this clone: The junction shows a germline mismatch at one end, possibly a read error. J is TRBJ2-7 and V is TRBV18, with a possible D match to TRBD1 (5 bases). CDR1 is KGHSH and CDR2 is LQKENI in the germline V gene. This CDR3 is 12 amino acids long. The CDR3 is CASSDQGYEQCF. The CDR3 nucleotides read TGTGCCAGCTCAGATCAGGGATACGAGCAGTGCTTC.

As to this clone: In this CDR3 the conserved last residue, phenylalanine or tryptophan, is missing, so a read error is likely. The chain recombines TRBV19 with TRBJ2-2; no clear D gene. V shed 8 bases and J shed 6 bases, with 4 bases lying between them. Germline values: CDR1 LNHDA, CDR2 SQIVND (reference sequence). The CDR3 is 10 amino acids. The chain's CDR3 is CASYSGELFV. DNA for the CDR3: TGTGCCAGTTACTCCGGGGAGCTGTTTGTT.

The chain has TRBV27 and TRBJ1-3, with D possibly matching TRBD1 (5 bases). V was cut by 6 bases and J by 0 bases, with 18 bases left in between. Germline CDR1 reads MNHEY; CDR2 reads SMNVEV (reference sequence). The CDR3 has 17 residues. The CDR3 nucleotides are TGTGCCAGCAGCCGACTAGCGGACATCTACTCTGGAAACACCATATATTTT. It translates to CASSRLADIYSGNTIYF.

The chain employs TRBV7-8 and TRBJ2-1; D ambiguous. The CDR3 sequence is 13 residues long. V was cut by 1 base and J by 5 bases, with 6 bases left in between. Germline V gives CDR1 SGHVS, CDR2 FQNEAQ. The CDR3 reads CASSLDRDNEQFF. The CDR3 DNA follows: TGTGCCAGCAGCTTAGACAGAGACAATGAGCAGTTCTTC. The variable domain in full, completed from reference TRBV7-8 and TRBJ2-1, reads GAGVSQSPRYKVAKRGQDVALRCDPISGHVSLFWYQQALGQGPEFLTYFQNEAQLDKSGLPSDRFFAERPEGSVSTLKIQRTQQEDSAVYLCASSLDRDNEQFFGPGTRLTVL.

CDR3 coding DNA: TGCGCCAGCAGCTTGGCCGGGTTAGGAAAACTGTTTTTT. As protein: CASSLAGLGKLFF. The V call is TRBV5-1, the J call TRBJ1-4; D not resolved. Germline V lookup: CDR1 SGHRS, CDR2 YFSETQ. V dropped 0 bases and J dropped 10 bases, with 10 bases sitting between them. The length of the CDR3 is 13 residues.

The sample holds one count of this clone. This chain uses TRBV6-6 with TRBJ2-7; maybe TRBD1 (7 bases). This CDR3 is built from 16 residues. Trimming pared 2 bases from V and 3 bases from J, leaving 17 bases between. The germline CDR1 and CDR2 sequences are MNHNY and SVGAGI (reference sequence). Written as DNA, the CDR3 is TGTGCCAGCAGTTACACCGCGGAGGGGGCCCTCTACGAGCAGTACTTC. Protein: CASSYTAEGALYEQYF.

In nucleotides, the CDR3 is TGTGCCAGCAGTCAACGGTCTAACACCGGGGAGCTGTTTTTT. Translated: CASSQRSNTGELFF. V gene TRBV2 combines with J gene TRBJ2-2, with unresolved D. V was trimmed by 5 bases and J by 2 bases, leaving 9 bases between them. Germline V gene data show CDR1 as SNHLY and CDR2 as FYNNEI. The CDR3 totals 14 residues.

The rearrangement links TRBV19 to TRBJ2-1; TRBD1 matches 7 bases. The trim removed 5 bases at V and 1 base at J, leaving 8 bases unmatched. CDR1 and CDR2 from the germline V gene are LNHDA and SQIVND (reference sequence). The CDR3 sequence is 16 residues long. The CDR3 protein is CASSENRGPSYNEQFF. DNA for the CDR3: TGTGCCAGTAGTGAGAACAGGGGACCTTCCTACAATGAGCAGTTCTTC.

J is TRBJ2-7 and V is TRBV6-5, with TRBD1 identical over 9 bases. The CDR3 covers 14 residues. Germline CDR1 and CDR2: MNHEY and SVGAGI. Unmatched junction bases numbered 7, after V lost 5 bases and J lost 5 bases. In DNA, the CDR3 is TGTGCCAGCAGTCCCGGGACAGGGCGCCACGAGCAGTACTTC. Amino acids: CASSPGTGRHEQYF.

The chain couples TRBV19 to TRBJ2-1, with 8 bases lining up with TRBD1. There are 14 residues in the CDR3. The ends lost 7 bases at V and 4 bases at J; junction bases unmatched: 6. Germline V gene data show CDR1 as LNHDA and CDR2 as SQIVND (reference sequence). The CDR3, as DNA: TGTGCCAGTATGGGCAGGGGGCCGTACAATGAGCAGTTCTTC. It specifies CASMGRGPYNEQFF.

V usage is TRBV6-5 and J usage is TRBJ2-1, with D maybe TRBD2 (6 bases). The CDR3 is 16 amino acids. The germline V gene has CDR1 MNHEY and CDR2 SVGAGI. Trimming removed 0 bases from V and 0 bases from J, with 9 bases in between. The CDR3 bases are TGTGCCAGCAGTTACTCTTGGGGGGTCTCCTACAATGAGCAGTTCTTC. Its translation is CASSYSWGVSYNEQFF.

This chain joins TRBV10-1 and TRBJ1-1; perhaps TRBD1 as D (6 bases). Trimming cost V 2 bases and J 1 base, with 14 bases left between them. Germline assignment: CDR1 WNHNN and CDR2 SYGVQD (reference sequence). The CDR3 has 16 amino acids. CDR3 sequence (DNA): TGCGCCAGCAGTGAGCCTCCCGCAGGGGAGAACACTGAAGCTTTCTTT. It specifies CASSEPPAGENTEAFF.

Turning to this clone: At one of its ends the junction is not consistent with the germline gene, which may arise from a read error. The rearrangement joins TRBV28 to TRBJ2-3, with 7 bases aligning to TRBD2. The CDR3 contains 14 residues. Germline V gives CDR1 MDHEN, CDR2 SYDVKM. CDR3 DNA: TGTGCCAGCAGTCCCCAGACTAGCACCGATACGCAGTATTTT. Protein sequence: CASSPQTSTDTQYF.

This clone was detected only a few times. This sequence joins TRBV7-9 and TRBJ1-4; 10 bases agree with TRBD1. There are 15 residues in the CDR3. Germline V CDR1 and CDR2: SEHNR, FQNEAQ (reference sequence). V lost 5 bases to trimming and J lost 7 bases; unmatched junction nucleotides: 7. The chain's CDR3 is CASSLPGQGIEKLFF. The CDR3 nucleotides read TGTGCCAGCAGCCTGCCGGGACAGGGGATTGAAAAACTGTTTTTT.

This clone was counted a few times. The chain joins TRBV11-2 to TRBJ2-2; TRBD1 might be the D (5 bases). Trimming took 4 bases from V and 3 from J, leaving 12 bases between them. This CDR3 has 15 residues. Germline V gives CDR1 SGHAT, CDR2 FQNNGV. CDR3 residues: CASSYLDRYTGELFF. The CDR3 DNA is TGTGCCAGCAGCTACTTAGACAGATACACCGGGGAGCTGTTTTTT.

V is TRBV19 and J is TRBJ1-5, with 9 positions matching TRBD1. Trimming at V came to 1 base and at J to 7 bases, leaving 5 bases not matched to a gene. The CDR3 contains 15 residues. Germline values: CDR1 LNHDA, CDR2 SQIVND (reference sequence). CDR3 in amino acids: CASSIAQGARQPQHF. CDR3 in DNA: TGTGCCAGTAGTATAGCACAGGGGGCGAGGCAGCCCCAGCATTTT.

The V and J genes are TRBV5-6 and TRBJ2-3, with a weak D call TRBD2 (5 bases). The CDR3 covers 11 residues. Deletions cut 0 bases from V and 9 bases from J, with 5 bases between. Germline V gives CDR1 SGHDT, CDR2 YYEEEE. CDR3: CASSLGGTQYF. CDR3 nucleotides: TGTGCCAGCAGCTTGGGCGGGACGCAGTATTTT.

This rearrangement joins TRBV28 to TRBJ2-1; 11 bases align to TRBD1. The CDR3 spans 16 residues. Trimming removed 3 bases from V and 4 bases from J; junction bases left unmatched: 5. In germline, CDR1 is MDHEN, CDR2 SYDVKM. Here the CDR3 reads CASSLGGTGGYNEQFF. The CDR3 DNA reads TGTGCCAGCAGTTTGGGGGGGACAGGGGGTTACAATGAGCAGTTCTTC. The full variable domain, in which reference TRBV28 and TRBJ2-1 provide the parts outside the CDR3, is DVKVTQSSRYLVKRTGEKVFLECVQDMDHENMFWYRQDPGLGLRLIYFSYDVKMKEKGDIPEGYSVSREKKERFSLILESASTNQTSMYLCASSLGGTGGYNEQFFGPGTRLTVL.

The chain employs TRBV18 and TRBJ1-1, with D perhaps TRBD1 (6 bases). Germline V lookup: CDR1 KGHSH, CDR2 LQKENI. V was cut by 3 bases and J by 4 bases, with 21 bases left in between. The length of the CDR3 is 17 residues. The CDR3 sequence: CASSPRPRGGRGTEAFF. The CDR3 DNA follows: TGTGCCAGCTCACCGCGGCCTAGGGGGGGAAGGGGCACTGAAGCTTTCTTT.

The CDR3 sequence: CASSLPSGGNEQFF. The CDR3 DNA reads TGTGCCAGCAGCTTGCCTAGCGGGGGGAATGAGCAGTTCTTC. The chain carries TRBV5-4 and TRBJ2-1; the match to TRBD2 covers 11 bases. This CDR3 has 14 amino acids. Germline-derived CDR1 and CDR2 are SGHNT and YYREEE (reference sequence). Trimming at V came to 1 base and at J to 7 bases, leaving 1 base not matched to a gene.

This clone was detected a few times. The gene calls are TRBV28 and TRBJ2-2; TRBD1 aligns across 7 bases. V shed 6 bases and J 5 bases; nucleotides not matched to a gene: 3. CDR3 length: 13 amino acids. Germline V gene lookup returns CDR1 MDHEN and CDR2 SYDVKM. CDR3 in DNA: TGTGCCAGCAGAAACAGGGGAACCGGGGAGCTGTTTTTT. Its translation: CASRNRGTGELFF.

The CDR3, as DNA: TGTGCCTGGAGGACCGGGAGTTCGGGCACAGATACGCAGTATTTT. This gives the protein CAWRTGSSGTDTQYF. The V and J genes are TRBV30 and TRBJ2-3; possibly TRBD2 for D (6 bases). The V gene's germline CDR1 is GTSNPN and CDR2 SVGIG (reference sequence). V shed 3 bases and J shed 1 base, with 14 bases lying between them. The length of the CDR3 is 15 residues. Full variable domain (rest looked up from reference TRBV30 and TRBJ2-3): SQTIHQWPATLVQPVGSPLSLECTVEGTSNPNLYWYRQAAGRGLQLLFYSVGIGQISSEVPQNLSASRPQDRQFILSSKKLLLSDSGFYLCAWRTGSSGTDTQYFGPGTRLTVL.

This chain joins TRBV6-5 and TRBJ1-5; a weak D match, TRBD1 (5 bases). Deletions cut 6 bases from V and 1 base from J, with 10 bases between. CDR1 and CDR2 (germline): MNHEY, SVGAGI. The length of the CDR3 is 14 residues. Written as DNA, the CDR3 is TGTGCCAGCAGCCAGTGGGGCAGCAATCAGCCCCAGCATTTT. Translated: CASSQWGSNQPQHF.

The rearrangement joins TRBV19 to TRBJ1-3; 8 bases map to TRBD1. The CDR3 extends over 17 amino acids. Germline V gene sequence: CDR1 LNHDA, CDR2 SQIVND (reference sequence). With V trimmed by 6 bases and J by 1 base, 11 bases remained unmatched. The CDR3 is CASRDRDRKGSGNTIYF. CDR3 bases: TGTGCCAGTAGGGACCGGGACAGGAAGGGTTCTGGAAACACCATATATTTT.

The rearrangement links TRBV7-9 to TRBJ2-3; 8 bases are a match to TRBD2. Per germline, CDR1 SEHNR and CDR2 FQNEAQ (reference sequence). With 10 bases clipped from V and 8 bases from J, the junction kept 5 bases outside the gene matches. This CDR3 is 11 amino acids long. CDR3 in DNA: TGTGCCACCCTTCGGGAGGGTACGCAGTATTTT. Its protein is CATLREGTQYF.

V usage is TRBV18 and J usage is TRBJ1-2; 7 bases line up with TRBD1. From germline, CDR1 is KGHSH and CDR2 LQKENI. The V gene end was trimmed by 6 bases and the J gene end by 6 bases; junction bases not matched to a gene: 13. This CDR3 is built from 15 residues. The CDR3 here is CASSLRGTGEHGYTF. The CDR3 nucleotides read TGTGCCAGCTCTCTCAGGGGAACAGGGGAGCATGGCTACACCTTC.

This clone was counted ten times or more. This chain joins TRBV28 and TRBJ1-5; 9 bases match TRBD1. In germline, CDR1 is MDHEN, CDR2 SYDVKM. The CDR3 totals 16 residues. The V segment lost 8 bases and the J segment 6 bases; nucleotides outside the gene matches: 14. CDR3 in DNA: TGTGCCAGCCTACTTTCGGACAGGGGTCGGAGTCAGCCCCAGCATTTT. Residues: CASLLSDRGRSQPQHF.

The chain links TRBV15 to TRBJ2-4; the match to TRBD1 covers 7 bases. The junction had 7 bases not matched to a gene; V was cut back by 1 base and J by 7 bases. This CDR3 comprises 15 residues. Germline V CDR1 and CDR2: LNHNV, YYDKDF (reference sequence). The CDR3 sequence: CATSRGGTAGNIQYF. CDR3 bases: TGTGCCACCAGCAGAGGGGGGACAGCAGGGAACATTCAGTACTTC.

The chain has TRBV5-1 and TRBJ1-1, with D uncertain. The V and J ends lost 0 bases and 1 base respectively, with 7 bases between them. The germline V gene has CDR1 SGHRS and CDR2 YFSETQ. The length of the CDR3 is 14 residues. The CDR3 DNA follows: TGCGCCAGCAGCTTGGCCCGTCCGAACACTGAAGCTTTCTTT. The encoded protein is CASSLARPNTEAFF.